Here is one TCR beta chain with its context. Its specificity is not known. There are 18 residues in the CDR3. Germline-derived CDR1 and CDR2 are PRHDT and FYEKMQ (reference sequence). The V gene end was trimmed by 4 bases and the J gene end by 2 bases; junction bases not matched to a gene: 13. The sample belongs to a study of post-analysis software for immune sequencing data. The study, taken as a whole, reports: The five TRBV segments detected at higher frequency in patients than in controls included TRBV5-6, TRBV5-1 and TRBV20-1.

Each TCR beta cDNA library carried unique molecular identifiers. TCRdb independently ran MiXCR on the PCR reads; one entry per CDR3 protein. The table includes around 700,000 distinct CDR3 sequences, around 60% detected once. The TCR originated in a girl aged 2 to 9 with multiple sclerosis. The V and J genes are TRBV13 and TRBJ2-3; 9 positions agree with TRBD2. The sample comprised blood. CDR3 in DNA: TGTGCCAGCAGCTCGGCTCCAACACCGGGACTAGCCACAGATACGCAGTATTTT. It specifies CASSSAPTPGLATDTQYF.